One and the same sample provided the 15 T cell receptor beta chains below, sequenced in a study of blood T cell repertoires in COVID-19. Measured with immunoSEQ multiplex PCR; TCRdb has only the in-frame clones, and not every one. The sample shows fewer than 75,000 clones, 89% of them seen only once. The sequenced sample consisted of peripheral blood. The receptors were gathered from a man in his 60s with acute or convalescent COVID-19.

The V and J genes are TRBV19 and TRBJ1-2; TRBD1 agrees at 7 bases. Trimming took 5 bases from V and 8 from J; bases not matched to a gene: 8. The CDR3 has 13 residues. Germline V gene sequence: CDR1 LNHDA, CDR2 SQIVND (reference sequence). The CDR3 loop is CASSAGQRGGYTF. As DNA, the CDR3 is TGTGCCAGTAGTGCGGGACAGAGAGGGGGCTACACCTTC.

CDR3: CASSFLQGLNEKLFF. CDR3 coding DNA: TGTGCCAGCAGCTTCCTACAGGGCCTGAATGAAAAACTGTTTTTT. The chain combines TRBV7-9 with TRBJ1-4, with D tentatively TRBD1 (6 bases). The CDR3 loop spans 15 amino acids. CDR1 is SEHNR, CDR2 FQNEAQ, per germline (reference sequence). The V and J ends lost 3 bases and 5 bases respectively, with 13 bases between them.

This chain joins TRBV19 and TRBJ2-6; 7 bases fit TRBD1. This CDR3 has 16 residues. CDR1 and CDR2 from the germline V gene are LNHDA and SQIVND (reference sequence). The V segment lost 4 bases and the J segment 2 bases; nucleotides outside the gene matches: 5. This chain's CDR3 is CASSRGQVAGANVLTF. The CDR3, as DNA: TGTGCCAGTAGTAGAGGACAGGTCGCTGGGGCCAACGTCCTGACTTTC.

The chain joins TRBV19 to TRBJ1-2; D gene unclear. CDR1 and CDR2 from the germline V gene are LNHDA and SQIVND (reference sequence). The ends were cut back, 9 bases at V and 3 bases at J, with 17 bases in the middle. This CDR3 is 14 amino acids long. As DNA, the CDR3 is TGTGCCAGCACCCGCCAAGTACGGTACTATGGCTACACCTTC. Translated, it gives CASTRQVRYYGYTF.

The rearrangement joins TRBV21-1 to TRBJ2-7; the listed D gene, TRBD1, was not tested against the DNA. TRBV21-1 is an annotated pseudogene. The CDR3 totals 16 residues. CDR3 residues: CASSKKPGSRTYEQYF. The CDR3 DNA reads as TGTGCCAGCAGCAAAAAGCCCGGAAGCAGGACCTACGAGCAGTACTTC.

The rearrangement links TRBV7-2 to TRBJ2-7, with 9 positions matching TRBD1. Germline CDR1 is SGHTA and CDR2 is FQGNSA. The CDR3 is 14 residues long. After removal of 6 bases from V and 2 bases from J, the junction contained 5 bases not matched to a gene. CDR3 sequence (DNA): TGTGCCAGCAGTCATAGGACAGGGGCCTACGAGCAGTACTTC. Translating it yields CASSHRTGAYEQYF.

This chain links TRBV5-4 with TRBJ1-2; 9 bases match TRBD1. Germline V gene lookup returns CDR1 SGHNT and CDR2 YYREEE (reference sequence). With V trimmed by 1 base and J by 4 bases, 11 bases remained unmatched. This CDR3 has 17 residues. The CDR3 sequence is CASSLPGTGQKRYGYTF. Written as DNA, the CDR3 is TGTGCCAGCAGCTTGCCGGGGACAGGGCAAAAACGCTATGGCTACACCTTC.

The chain combines TRBV5-1 with TRBJ1-2; 8 nucleotides match TRBD1. The CDR3 is 16 amino acids. J was trimmed by 0 bases and V by 3 bases; bases with no gene match: 7. CDR1 is SGHRS, CDR2 YFSETQ, per germline. The CDR3 DNA follows: TGCGCCAGCAGCTACCTTAAGGACAGGGCTAACTATGGCTACACCTTC. It yields the protein CASSYLKDRANYGYTF.

The chain carries TRBV27 and TRBJ1-4; possible D gene TRBD1, 5 bases. The ends were cut back, 4 bases at V and 3 bases at J, with 9 bases in the middle. Germline V lookup: CDR1 MNHEY, CDR2 SMNVEV (reference sequence). The CDR3 runs to 14 residues. This chain's CDR3 is CASSYQGPNEKLFF. In DNA form, the CDR3 reads TGTGCCAGCAGTTATCAGGGTCCTAATGAAAAACTGTTTTTT.

The chain carries TRBV24-1 and TRBJ2-3; TRBD2 aligns across 7 bases. V dropped 9 bases and J dropped 0; count of bases not matched to a gene: 5. Germline V gene lookup returns CDR1 KGHDR and CDR2 SFDVKD. The CDR3 is 14 amino acids. For the CDR3, the DNA is TGTGCCACCGGGAGGGCTACCAGCACAGATACGCAGTATTTT. This gives the protein CATGRATSTDTQYF.

In this sample, this clone turned up a few times. The chain employs TRBV6-5 and TRBJ1-6, with 9 bases that match TRBD1. J was trimmed by 7 bases and V by 7 bases; bases with no gene match: 5. Germline lookup yields CDR1 MNHEY and CDR2 SVGAGI. CDR3 length: 14 residues. The CDR3 coding sequence is TGTGCCAGCACCGGGACAGGGAAGAATTCACCCCTCCACTTT. It encodes CASTGTGKNSPLHF.

The count of this clone is one. The chain employs TRBV19 and TRBJ2-7, with 8 positions matching TRBD1. The junction had 9 bases not matched to a gene; V was cut back by 1 base and J by 1 base. The length of the CDR3 is 17 residues. Looked up from germline, CDR1 is LNHDA and CDR2 is SQIVND (reference sequence). CDR3 sequence reads: CASSIGFGQGLSYEQYF. The CDR3, as DNA: TGTGCCAGTAGTATAGGCTTCGGACAGGGCCTATCCTACGAGCAGTACTTC.

Only a few counts were recorded for this clone. This chain connects TRBV29-1 to TRBJ1-5, with D perhaps TRBD1 (6 bases). In germline, CDR1 is SQVTM, CDR2 ANQGSEA. The CDR3 has 13 residues. Trimming took 6 bases from V and 9 from J, leaving 18 bases between them. The CDR3 reads CSVAQGPQGPQHF. CDR3 nucleotide sequence: TGCAGCGTAGCTCAGGGGCCTCAAGGGCCCCAGCATTTT.

The genes are TRBV10-3 and TRBJ2-1, with D possibly being TRBD1 (6 bases). Trimming stripped 0 bases from V and 5 bases from J, with 14 bases between. The CDR3 runs 16 residues. Germline V CDR1 and CDR2: ENHRY, SYGVKD. Written as DNA, the CDR3 is TGTGCCATCAGTGAGTCTCCTCAGGGGCTAGACAATGAGCAGTTCTTC. It encodes CAISESPQGLDNEQFF.

The J gene is TRBJ1-1, the V gene TRBV19; 9 nucleotides match TRBD1. The CDR3 runs to 16 residues. Germline CDR1 reads LNHDA; CDR2 reads SQIVND (reference sequence). V dropped 5 bases and J dropped 4; count of bases not matched to a gene: 11. The CDR3 DNA reads as TGTGCCAGTAGTTCTTCCGGGACAGGGAGGATCACTGAAGCTTTCTTT. Translating gives CASSSSGTGRITEAFF.